Following are 5 T cell receptor beta chains from one sample sequenced in a study of blood T cell repertoires in COVID-19. Only in-frame clones appear in the TCRdb table, and some are missing; sequencing was by immunoSEQ multiplex PCR. The repertoire has roughly 97,000 clones, about 90% of them found once; the top ten carry 15%. The sequenced sample was peripheral blood. The receptors originated from a man aged 45-65 years with acute or convalescent COVID-19.

The DNA of the CDR3 is TGCGCCAGCAGCTCCTTCCCTAGCGGGAGGGCCGGGACCGGGGAGCTGTTTTTT. It codes for CASSSFPSGRAGTGELFF. The V gene is TRBV5-1, the J gene TRBJ2-2; TRBD2 matches 12 bases. The V and J ends lost 3 bases and 5 bases, in that order; junction bases with no gene match: 11. The CDR3 covers 18 residues. Germline V lookup: CDR1 SGHRS, CDR2 YFSETQ. Using reference TRBV5-1 and TRBJ2-2 for the parts outside the CDR3, the full variable domain is KAGVTQTPRYLIKTRGQQVTLSCSPISGHRSVSWYQQTPGQGLQFLFEYFSETQRNKGNFPGRFSGRQFSNSRSEMNVSTLELGDSALYLCASSSFPSGRAGTGELFFGEGSRLTVL.

The V gene is TRBV3-1 (or the pseudogene TRBV3-2), the J gene TRBJ1-4, with D uncertain. This CDR3 contains 14 residues. Between the trimmed V and J ends, which lost 3 bases and 7 bases, there was a span of 12 bases. Germline V gene lookup returns CDR1 LGHDT and CDR2 YNNKEL (reference sequence). This chain's CDR3 is CASSQGSDSEKLFF. In nucleotides, the CDR3 is TGTGCCAGCAGCCAGGGGAGCGATAGTGAAAAACTGTTTTTT.

The chain employs TRBV27 and TRBJ1-4; 8 bases fit TRBD1. The germline gives CDR1 MNHEY, CDR2 SMNVEV (reference sequence). CDR3 length equals 17 residues. Losses at the gene ends were 4 bases for V and 9 bases for J; bases not matched to a gene: 16. The CDR3 nucleotides read TGTGCCAGCAGTTCCATCCTGACCGACAGGGGATTGCAAAAACTGTTTTTT. Protein product: CASSSILTDRGLQKLFF.

The J gene is TRBJ2-7, the V gene TRBV10-2; D may be TRBD2 (6 bases). The germline gives CDR1 WSHSY, CDR2 SAAADI. CDR3 length: 14 amino acids. V shed 7 bases and J shed 3 bases, with 16 bases lying between them. The CDR3 region has the DNA TGCGCCAGCACCCCGGGTAGCGGTTACTACGAGCAGTACTTC. It encodes CASTPGSGYYEQYF.

The V and J genes are TRBV5-6 and TRBJ1-3; the D gene is possibly TRBD1 (5 bases). Trimming shortened V by 4 bases and J by 1 base, and 12 bases separated the two germline ends. The CDR3 length is 15 residues. Per the germline V gene, CDR1 is SGHDT and CDR2 is YYEEEE. Written as DNA, the CDR3 is TGTGCCAGCAGCAGCGACAGCCATTCTGGAAACACCATATATTTT. As protein: CASSSDSHSGNTIYF.